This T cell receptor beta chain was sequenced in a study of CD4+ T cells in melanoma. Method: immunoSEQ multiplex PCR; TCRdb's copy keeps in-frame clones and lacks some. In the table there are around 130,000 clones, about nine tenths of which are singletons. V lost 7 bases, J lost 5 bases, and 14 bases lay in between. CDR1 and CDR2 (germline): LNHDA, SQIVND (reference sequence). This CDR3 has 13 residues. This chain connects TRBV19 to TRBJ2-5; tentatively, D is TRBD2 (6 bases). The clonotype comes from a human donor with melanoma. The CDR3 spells CASNEGGEETQYF. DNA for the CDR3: TGTGCCAGTAATGAAGGAGGGGAGGAGACCCAGTACTTC.